The 32 T cell receptor beta chains below come from one sample, sequenced in a study of T cell responses to AZD1222 COVID-19 vaccine. The method was immunoSEQ multiplex PCR; TCRdb's version includes in-frame clones alone and lacks a portion of them. The sample has approximately 210,000 clones; approximately 94% are singletons. The sequencing here drew on peripheral blood, taken 28 days after the second dose of the MenACWY control vaccine. These receptors all come from an adult who received the MenACWY meningococcal vaccine as a control.

The CDR3 DNA follows: TGTGCCAGCAGTCCATCACCGACAGGGGTCGAGGACGAGCAGTACTTC. Translating gives CASSPSPTGVEDEQYF. The V gene is TRBV27, the J gene TRBJ2-7; 8 nucleotides align to TRBD1. Trimming cost V 5 bases and J 5 bases; bases outside gene matches: 14. CDR3 length: 16 amino acids. Looked up from germline, CDR1 is MNHEY and CDR2 is SMNVEV (reference sequence).

The chain is built from TRBV27 and TRBJ2-7; D is possibly TRBD2 (6 bases). The germline CDR1 and CDR2 sequences are MNHEY and SMNVEV (reference sequence). Trimming took 8 bases from V and 3 from J, leaving 17 bases between them. CDR3 length equals 14 residues. The CDR3 coding sequence is TGTGCCAGCTCCGCCTCGATCGGGGGCTACGAGCAGTACTTC. Amino acids: CASSASIGGYEQYF.

The J gene is TRBJ2-7, the V gene TRBV3-1 (or the pseudogene TRBV3-2), with D possibly matching TRBD2 (5 bases). Trimming removed 4 bases at V and 3 bases at J, with 19 bases between. Germline V CDR1 and CDR2: LGHDT, YNNKEL (reference sequence). CDR3 length: 16 amino acids. The CDR3 spells CASSPGVARGGYEQYF. DNA of the CDR3: TGTGCCAGCAGCCCTGGGGTAGCCAGAGGAGGCTACGAGCAGTACTTC.

The J gene is TRBJ2-5, the V gene TRBV15, with 7 nucleotides matching TRBD1. The CDR3 totals 13 residues. Trimming removed 5 bases from V and 5 bases from J; junction bases left unmatched: 5. Germline V gene sequence: CDR1 LNHNV, CDR2 YYDKDF (reference sequence). CDR3 amino acids: CATSDREWETQYF. The CDR3 coding sequence is TGTGCCACCAGCGACAGGGAATGGGAGACCCAGTACTTC.

The rearrangement uses TRBV7-2 and TRBJ2-3; D ambiguous. The ends were cut back, 2 bases at V and 2 bases at J, with 5 bases in the middle. This CDR3 has 13 amino acids. Germline V gene lookup returns CDR1 SGHTA and CDR2 FQGNSA. CDR3 coding DNA: TGTGCCAGCAGCTTATCCGACACAGATACGCAGTATTTT. Translating it yields CASSLSDTDTQYF.

This clone was found once. The chain is built from TRBV2 and TRBJ2-7; D may correspond to TRBD1 or TRBD2 (6 bases each). CDR1 and CDR2 (germline): SNHLY, FYNNEI. The V and J ends lost 10 bases and 4 bases respectively, with 14 bases between them. The CDR3 runs to 12 residues. CDR3 DNA sequence: TGTGCCACCGGAGGGACACTTTACGAGCAGTACTTC. This translates into CATGGTLYEQYF.

V gene TRBV5-1 combines with J gene TRBJ2-3; no clear D. The CDR3 sequence is 16 residues long. V dropped 4 bases and J dropped 0 bases, with 15 bases sitting between them. Germline V gives CDR1 SGHRS, CDR2 YFSETQ. As DNA, the CDR3 is TGCGCCAGCAGCCTACACCCTAGGGAAAGCACAGATACGCAGTATTTT. Encoded protein: CASSLHPRESTDTQYF.

This clone was detected once. The chain carries TRBV12-2 and TRBJ2-7; the table's TRBD2 call for D was not verified on the DNA. TRBV12-2 is deemed a pseudogene. The CDR3 contains 15 residues. The CDR3 coding sequence is TGTGCAAGTCGCTTAGTTGTGGGTCGGGAGTGCGAGCAGTACTTC. Protein product: CASRLVVGRECEQYF.

The rearrangement joins TRBV3-1 (or the pseudogene TRBV3-2) to TRBJ2-2, with 9 bases fitting TRBD1. V was clipped by 3 bases and J by 1 base; unmatched bases: 9. The germline gives CDR1 LGHDT, CDR2 YNNKEL (reference sequence). The CDR3 spans 18 residues. CDR3 coding DNA: TGTGCCAGCAGCCATGATTACGGGACAGGGTGGAACACCGGGGAGCTGTTTTTT. Translated, it gives CASSHDYGTGWNTGELFF.

The rearrangement joins TRBV3-1 (or the pseudogene TRBV3-2) to TRBJ2-2; 7 bases line up with TRBD2. The trim removed 2 bases at V and 1 base at J, leaving 4 bases unmatched. There are 16 residues in the CDR3. Germline CDR1 reads LGHDT; CDR2 reads YNNKEL (reference sequence). The CDR3 sequence is CASSQSASGNTGELFF. The CDR3 DNA is TGTGCCAGCAGCCAATCAGCTAGCGGGAACACCGGGGAGCTGTTTTTT.

The chain is built from TRBV4-1 and TRBJ2-1; D is perhaps TRBD2 (5 bases). Germline V gives CDR1 MGHRA, CDR2 YSYEKL. The V end was cut by 4 bases, the J end by 9 bases, with 10 bases between. The CDR3 consists of 12 residues. The CDR3 DNA reads TGCGCCAGCAGCCCCAGCGGACTTGAGCAGTTCTTC. The encoded protein is CASSPSGLEQFF.

The CDR3 loop reads CASSPGPTETQYF. The DNA for the CDR3 is TGTGCCAGCAGTCCCGGGCCAACAGAGACCCAGTACTTC. The genes are TRBV12-3 or TRBV12-4 and TRBJ2-5; D not certain. V was clipped by 5 bases and J by 4 bases, with 11 bases between them. The length of the CDR3 is 13 residues.

This chain connects TRBV6-5 to TRBJ1-5; a possible D gene is TRBD1 (6 bases). V lost 10 bases and J 3 bases, leaving 16 bases between the germline ends. Per the germline V gene, CDR1 is MNHEY and CDR2 is SVGAGI. This CDR3 contains 14 residues. The CDR3 DNA sequence: TGTGCCACCCGGGAGAGGGGGAACAATCAGCCCCAGCATTTT. Its protein product is CATRERGNNQPQHF.

The chain joins TRBV11-2 to TRBJ1-2, with D possibly matching TRBD1 (6 bases). Trimming left V 10 bases short and J 2 bases short, with 14 bases between. This CDR3 has 13 amino acids. From germline, CDR1 is SGHAT and CDR2 FQNNGV. This chain's CDR3 is CATAQGGNYGYTF. The CDR3 coding sequence is TGTGCCACCGCGCAAGGGGGAAACTATGGCTACACCTTC.

This rearrangement joins TRBV15 to TRBJ1-2, with D possibly matching TRBD1 (5 bases). Between the trimmed V and J ends, which lost 5 bases and 4 bases, there was a span of 17 bases. There are 15 residues in the CDR3. CDR1 and CDR2 (germline): LNHNV, YYDKDF (reference sequence). The CDR3 nucleotides read TGTGCCACCAGCGCCCGGGACGGACGCATCTATGGCTACACCTTC. Encoded protein: CATSARDGRIYGYTF.

This clone was counted a single time. This chain joins TRBV7-5 and TRBJ1-5. TRBV7-5 is assigned pseudogene status. The CDR3 runs to 13 residues. The CDR3 nucleotides read TGTGCCTTCTCCAACCCTTTTAGCGAAAAAGAGCATTTT. Protein sequence: CAFSNPFSEKEHF.

This chain links TRBV7-3 with TRBJ1-3, with a possible D match to TRBD1 (5 bases). V was clipped by 5 bases and J by 6 bases, with 11 bases between them. The CDR3 is 13 residues long. Germline V gene sequence: CDR1 SGHTA, CDR2 FQGTGA. CDR3: CASSPGPANTIYF. CDR3 in DNA: TGTGCCAGCAGCCCGGGACCTGCAAACACCATATATTTT.

V usage is TRBV19 and J usage is TRBJ2-2; 7 bases agree with TRBD1. After removal of 6 bases from V and 4 bases from J, the junction contained 8 bases not matched to a gene. Germline V gene sequence: CDR1 LNHDA, CDR2 SQIVND (reference sequence). This CDR3 spans 15 amino acids. CDR3 protein: CASSPGQAPTGELFF. In DNA, the CDR3 is TGTGCCAGTAGCCCCGGACAGGCACCCACCGGGGAGCTGTTTTTT.

The rearrangement joins TRBV7-3 to TRBJ2-1; the D is unclear. The V gene lost 0 bases and the J gene lost 5 bases, with 8 bases spanning the gap. Germline V gene lookup returns CDR1 SGHTA and CDR2 FQGTGA. This CDR3 has 14 amino acids. CDR3 in amino acids: CASSLTLPNNEQFF. The CDR3 bases are TGTGCCAGCAGCTTAACGCTTCCGAACAATGAGCAGTTCTTC.

The J gene is TRBJ2-7, the V gene TRBV27, with D perhaps given as TRBD1 or TRBD2 (5 bases each). The CDR3 has 13 residues. V was shortened by 5 bases and J by 5 bases, with 13 bases between the two germline ends. Germline V gives CDR1 MNHEY, CDR2 SMNVEV (reference sequence). CDR3 nucleotides: TGTGCCAGCAGTCCGGGACCCATTGACGAGCAGTACTTC. It codes for CASSPGPIDEQYF.

The CDR3 here is CASSIAVNSNQPQHF. The CDR3 bases are TGTGCCAGTAGTATAGCAGTAAATAGCAATCAGCCCCAGCATTTT. The chain couples TRBV19 to TRBJ1-5, with D hard to call. V shed 1 base and J shed 0 bases, with 7 bases lying between them. Germline V CDR1 and CDR2: LNHDA, SQIVND (reference sequence). The CDR3 is made up of 15 amino acids.

This chain connects TRBV5-5 to TRBJ1-1; no clear D. The germline V and J ends were trimmed by 4 bases and 11 bases, with 21 bases remaining between them. CDR1 is SGHKS, CDR2 YYEKEE, per germline (reference sequence). The CDR3 runs 14 residues. The CDR3 DNA sequence: TGTGCCAGCAGCCCCAACCCTGGAGGGAAGGTGGCTTTCTTT. It codes for CASSPNPGGKVAFF.

The V call is TRBV28, the J call TRBJ1-5; maybe TRBD1 (5 bases). CDR1 MDHEN and CDR2 SYDVKM come from the germline V gene. This CDR3 has 16 residues. V shed 3 bases and J shed 6 bases, with 18 bases lying between them. CDR3 in amino acids: CASSFGARPVGQPQHF. DNA of the CDR3: TGTGCCAGCAGTTTTGGGGCCAGGCCTGTGGGTCAGCCCCAGCATTTT.

The genes are TRBV4-1 and TRBJ1-2, with 9 bases that match TRBD1. Germline V gene data show CDR1 as MGHRA and CDR2 as YSYEKL. The CDR3 is 15 residues long. V gave up 1 base and J gave up 6 bases; unmatched junction bases: 6. CDR3 region: CASSQGDRERNGYTF. Here the CDR3 DNA reads TGCGCCAGCAGCCAAGGGGACAGGGAGAGGAATGGCTACACCTTC.

The chain combines TRBV9 with TRBJ2-7; 7 positions match TRBD2. The CDR3 has 13 residues. V lost 4 bases and J lost 5; bases outside the gene matches: 6. The germline CDR1 and CDR2 sequences are SGDLS and YYNGEE. In nucleotides, the CDR3 is TGTGCCAGCAGCCCCGGGGGAGGGCACGAGCAGTACTTC. Protein sequence: CASSPGGGHEQYF.

This chain connects TRBV7-2 to TRBJ2-3; TRBD2 agrees at 10 bases. V was pared by 1 base and J by 2 bases, with 12 bases of the junction left unmatched. This CDR3 is built from 19 residues. The germline gives CDR1 SGHTA, CDR2 FQGNSA. CDR3 sequence: CASSLELLAGEEFTDTQYF. CDR3 sequence (DNA): TGTGCCAGCAGCTTAGAGCTGCTAGCGGGAGAGGAATTCACAGATACGCAGTATTTT. Filled out from reference TRBV7-2 and TRBJ2-3, the complete variable domain reads GAGVSQSPSNKVTEKGKDVELRCDPISGHTALYWYRQSLGQGLEFLIYFQGNSAPDKSGLPSDRFSAERTGGSVSTLTIQRTQQEDSAVYLCASSLELLAGEEFTDTQYFGPGTRLTVL.

The CDR3 loop reads CASSLGLTTNEKLFF. The CDR3 region has the DNA TGTGCCAGCAGCTTAGGACTGACAACTAATGAAAAACTGTTTTTT. The J gene is TRBJ1-4, the V gene TRBV7-9, with D unresolved. The ends were cut back, 1 base at V and 0 bases at J, with 6 bases in the middle. The CDR3 spans 15 residues. Germline V lookup: CDR1 SEHNR, CDR2 FQNEAQ (reference sequence).

The V call is TRBV6-6, the J call TRBJ2-1; 7 bases line up with TRBD2. Per germline, CDR1 MNHNY and CDR2 SVGAGI (reference sequence). The junction had 8 bases not matched to a gene; V was cut back by 5 bases and J by 7 bases. The CDR3 is made up of 14 amino acids. As DNA, the CDR3 is TGTGCCAGCAGTGGACTGGGACTATCGAATGAGCAGTTCTTC. Amino acids: CASSGLGLSNEQFF.

The chain has TRBV9 and TRBJ1-1; no reliable D call. Germline CDR1 and CDR2: SGDLS and YYNGEE. This CDR3 has 13 residues. Trimming cost V 4 bases and J 2 bases, with 9 bases left between them. CDR3: CASSPGGNTEAFF. The DNA for the CDR3 is TGTGCCAGCAGCCCGGGAGGCAACACTGAAGCTTTCTTT.

The gene calls are TRBV6-5 and TRBJ2-3, with 14 bases aligning to TRBD2. The CDR3 length is 15 residues. V was pared by 2 bases and J by 6 bases, with 1 base of the junction left unmatched. Germline V gene data show CDR1 as MNHEY and CDR2 as SVGAGI. The CDR3 sequence is CASSYGTSGGDTQYF. CDR3 coding DNA: TGTGCCAGCAGTTACGGGACTAGCGGGGGTGATACGCAGTATTTT.

V is TRBV30 and J is TRBJ1-1; D is ambiguous. Between the trimmed V and J ends, which lost 3 bases and 2 bases, there was a span of 10 bases. This CDR3 has 13 amino acids. The germline gives CDR1 GTSNPN, CDR2 SVGIG (reference sequence). The CDR3 region is CAWSTTVNTEAFF. The CDR3 DNA reads TGTGCCTGGAGCACGACGGTAAACACTGAAGCTTTCTTT.

The chain has TRBV7-9 and TRBJ2-7; D tentatively reads TRBD1 or TRBD2 (6 bases each). This CDR3 spans 13 amino acids. Germline V gene lookup returns CDR1 SEHNR and CDR2 FQNEAQ (reference sequence). The germline V and J ends were trimmed by 5 bases and 7 bases, with 15 bases remaining between them. For the CDR3, the DNA is TGTGCCAGCAGCCCACGGGGGCGAGAGGAGCAGTACTTC. Its translation is CASSPRGREEQYF.